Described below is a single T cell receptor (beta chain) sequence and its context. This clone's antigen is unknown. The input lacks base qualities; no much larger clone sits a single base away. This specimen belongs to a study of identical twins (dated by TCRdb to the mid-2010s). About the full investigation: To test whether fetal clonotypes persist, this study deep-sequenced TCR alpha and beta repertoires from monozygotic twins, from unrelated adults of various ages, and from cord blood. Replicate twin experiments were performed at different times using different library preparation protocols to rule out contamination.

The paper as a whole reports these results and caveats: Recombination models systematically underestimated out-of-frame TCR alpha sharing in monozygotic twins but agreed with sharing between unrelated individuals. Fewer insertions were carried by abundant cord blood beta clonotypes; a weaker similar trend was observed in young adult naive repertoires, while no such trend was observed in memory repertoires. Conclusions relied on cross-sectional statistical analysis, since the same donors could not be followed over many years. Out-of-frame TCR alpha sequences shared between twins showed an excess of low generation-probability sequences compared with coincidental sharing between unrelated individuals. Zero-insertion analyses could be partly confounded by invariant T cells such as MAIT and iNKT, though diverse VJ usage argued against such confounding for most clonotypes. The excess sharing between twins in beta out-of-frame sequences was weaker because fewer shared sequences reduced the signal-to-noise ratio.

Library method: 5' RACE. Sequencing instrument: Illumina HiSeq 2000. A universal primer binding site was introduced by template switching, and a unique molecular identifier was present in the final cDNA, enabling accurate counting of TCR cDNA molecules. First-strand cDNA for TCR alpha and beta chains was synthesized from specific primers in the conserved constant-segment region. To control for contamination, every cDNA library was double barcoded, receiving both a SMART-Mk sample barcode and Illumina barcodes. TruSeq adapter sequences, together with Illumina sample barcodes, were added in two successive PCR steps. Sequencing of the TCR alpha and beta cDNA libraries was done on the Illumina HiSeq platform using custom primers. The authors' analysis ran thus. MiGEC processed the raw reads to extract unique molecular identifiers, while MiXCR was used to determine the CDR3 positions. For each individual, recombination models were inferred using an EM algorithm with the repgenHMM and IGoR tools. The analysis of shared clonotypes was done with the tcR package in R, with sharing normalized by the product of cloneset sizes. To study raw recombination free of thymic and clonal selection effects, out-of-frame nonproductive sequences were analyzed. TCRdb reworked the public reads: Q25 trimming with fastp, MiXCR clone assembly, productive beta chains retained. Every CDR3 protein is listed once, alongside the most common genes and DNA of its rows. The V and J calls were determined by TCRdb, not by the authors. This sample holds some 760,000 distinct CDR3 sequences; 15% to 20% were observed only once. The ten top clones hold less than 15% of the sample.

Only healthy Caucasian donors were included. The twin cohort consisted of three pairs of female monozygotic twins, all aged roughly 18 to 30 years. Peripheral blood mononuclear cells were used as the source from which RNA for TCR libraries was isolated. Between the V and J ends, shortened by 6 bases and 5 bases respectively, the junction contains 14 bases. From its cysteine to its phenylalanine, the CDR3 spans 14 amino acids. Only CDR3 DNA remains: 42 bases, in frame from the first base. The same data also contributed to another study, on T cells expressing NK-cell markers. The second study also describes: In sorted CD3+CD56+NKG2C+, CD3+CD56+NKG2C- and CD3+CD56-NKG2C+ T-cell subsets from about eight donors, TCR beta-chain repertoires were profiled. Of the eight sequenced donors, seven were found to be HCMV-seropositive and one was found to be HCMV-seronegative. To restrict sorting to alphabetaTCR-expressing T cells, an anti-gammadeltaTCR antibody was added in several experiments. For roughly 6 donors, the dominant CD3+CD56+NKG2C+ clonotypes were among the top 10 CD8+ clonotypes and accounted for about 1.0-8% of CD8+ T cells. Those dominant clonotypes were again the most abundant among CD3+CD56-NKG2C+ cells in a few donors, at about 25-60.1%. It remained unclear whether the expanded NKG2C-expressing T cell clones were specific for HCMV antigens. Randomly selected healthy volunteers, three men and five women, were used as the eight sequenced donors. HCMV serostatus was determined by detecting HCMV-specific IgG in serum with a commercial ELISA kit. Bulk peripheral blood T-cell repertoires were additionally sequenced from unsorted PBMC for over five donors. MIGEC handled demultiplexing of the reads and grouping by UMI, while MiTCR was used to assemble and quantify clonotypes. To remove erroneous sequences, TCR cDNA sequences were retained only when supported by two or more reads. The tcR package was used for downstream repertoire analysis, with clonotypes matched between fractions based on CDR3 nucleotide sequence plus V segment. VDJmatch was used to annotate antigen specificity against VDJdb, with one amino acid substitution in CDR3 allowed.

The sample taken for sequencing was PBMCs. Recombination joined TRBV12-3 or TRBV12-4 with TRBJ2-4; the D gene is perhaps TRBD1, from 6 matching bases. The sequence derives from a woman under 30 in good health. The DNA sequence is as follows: TGTGCCAGCAGAGGGCGACAGGTTCAAAACATTCAGTACTTC. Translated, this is CASRGRQVQNIQYF.